This TCR beta chain originates from a study of blood T cell repertoires in COVID-19. Only in-frame clones appear in the TCRdb table, and some are missing; sequencing was by immunoSEQ multiplex PCR. The sample lists roughly 81,000 clones, approximately 90% occurring once. Deletions cut 4 bases from V and 1 base from J, with 17 bases between. The CDR3 has 16 residues. Germline-derived CDR1 and CDR2 are SGDLS and YYNGEE. The chain has TRBV9 and TRBJ2-5; D is perhaps TRBD2 (7 bases). Sequenced sample: peripheral blood. The source is a man in his 70s with active or convalescent COVID-19. The DNA for the CDR3 is TGTGCCAGCAGCACCCCCCTCGGGGGGCCCCAAGAGACCCAGTACTTC. Encoded protein: CASSTPLGGPQETQYF.